Below, 28 T cell receptor beta chains from the same sample are listed, as sequenced in a study of blood T cell repertoires in COVID-19. Clones were sequenced by immunoSEQ multiplex PCR, and TCRdb holds only the in-frame ones, with some missing. The sample lists some 240,000 clones; 80% to 90% were seen once. Sequencing was done on a sample of PBMCs or T cells enriched from blood (not recorded which). The receptors originated from a woman between 40 and 55 years old who had been exposed to COVID-19.

The V and J genes are TRBV5-1 and TRBJ2-3; 13 bases line up with TRBD2. Germline values: CDR1 SGHRS, CDR2 YFSETQ. Losses at the gene ends were 4 bases for V and 2 bases for J; bases not matched to a gene: 4. The CDR3 covers 16 residues. CDR3 sequence (DNA): TGCGCCAGCAGCGAGGGGACTAGCGGGGTCACAGATACGCAGTATTTT. Protein: CASSEGTSGVTDTQYF. Combining the CDR3 with reference TRBV5-1 and TRBJ2-3 gives the whole variable domain KAGVTQTPRYLIKTRGQQVTLSCSPISGHRSVSWYQQTPGQGLQFLFEYFSETQRNKGNFPGRFSGRQFSNSRSEMNVSTLELGDSALYLCASSEGTSGVTDTQYFGPGTRLTVL.

V is TRBV9 and J is TRBJ1-2; a weak D match, TRBD1 (5 bases). CDR3 length equals 12 residues. V was trimmed by 4 bases and J by 8 bases, leaving 12 bases between them. The germline V gene encodes CDR1 SGDLS and CDR2 YYNGEE. The CDR3 protein is CASSPQGFGYTF. Written as DNA, the CDR3 is TGTGCCAGCAGCCCGCAGGGTTTCGGCTACACCTTC.

This clone showed up just once. The chain carries TRBV28 and TRBJ1-6; D not certain. The CDR3 spans 15 residues. Germline-derived CDR1 and CDR2 are MDHEN and SYDVKM. V was clipped by 5 bases and J by 0 bases, with 8 bases between them. The CDR3 DNA is TGTGCCAGCAGTCAAGTGAGCTCCTATAATTCACCCCTCCACTTT. Translation: CASSQVSSYNSPLHF. The whole variable domain, remainder taken from reference TRBV28 and TRBJ1-6, is DVKVTQSSRYLVKRTGEKVFLECVQDMDHENMFWYRQDPGLGLRLIYFSYDVKMKEKGDIPEGYSVSREKKERFSLILESASTNQTSMYLCASSQVSSYNSPLHFGNGTRLTVT.

This chain links TRBV20-1 with TRBJ1-2; TRBD1 might be the D (6 bases). From germline, CDR1 is DFQATT and CDR2 SNEGSKA (reference sequence). The CDR3 totals 11 residues. Trimming left V 2 bases short and J 8 bases short, with 9 bases between. CDR3 region: CSARQGSGYTF. DNA of the CDR3: TGCAGTGCTAGACAGGGGAGCGGCTACACCTTC.

This sequence joins TRBV19 and TRBJ1-4; 8 bases agree with TRBD1. V was clipped by 6 bases and J by 7 bases; unmatched bases: 4. The CDR3 extends over 13 amino acids. Looked up from germline, CDR1 is LNHDA and CDR2 is SQIVND (reference sequence). The CDR3 is CASRSTGAEKLFF. The DNA of the CDR3 is TGTGCCAGTAGATCGACAGGGGCTGAAAAACTGTTTTTT.

The chain is built from TRBV19 and TRBJ1-2, with D possibly matching TRBD1 (5 bases). The V gene lost 1 base and the J gene lost 0 bases, with 12 bases spanning the gap. The CDR3 length is 16 residues. Germline loops: CDR1 LNHDA, CDR2 SQIVND (reference sequence). CDR3 sequence: CASSIVRGKANYGYTF. As DNA, the CDR3 is TGTGCCAGTAGTATAGTACGGGGGAAGGCTAACTATGGCTACACCTTC.

The CDR3 sequence is CAARLGTEAFF. CDR3 nucleotide sequence: TGTGCCGCCAGGTTGGGCACTGAAGCTTTCTTT. This chain joins TRBV6-5 and TRBJ1-1; the D is unclear. Germline values: CDR1 MNHEY, CDR2 SVGAGI. The CDR3 is 11 amino acids. The ends were cut back, 11 bases at V and 4 bases at J, with 11 bases in the middle.

CDR3 sequence reads: CASKGTSGRAGETQYF. Written as DNA, the CDR3 is TGTGCCAGCAAGGGTACTAGCGGGAGGGCCGGGGAGACCCAGTACTTC. This chain links TRBV3-1 (or the pseudogene TRBV3-2) with TRBJ2-5; 13 bases are shared with TRBD2. Germline V gene sequence: CDR1 LGHDT, CDR2 YNNKEL (reference sequence). With 7 bases clipped from V and 5 bases from J, the junction kept 10 bases outside the gene matches. The CDR3 covers 16 residues.

V is TRBV16 and J is TRBJ2-7, with D tentatively TRBD1 (5 bases). The V end was cut by 3 bases, the J end by 2 bases, with 17 bases between. The CDR3 contains 16 residues. CDR1 KGHSY and CDR2 FQNENV come from the germline V gene. Here the CDR3 reads CASSHYTTGTPYEQYV. CDR3 bases: TGTGCCAGCAGCCACTACACAACAGGAACCCCCTACGAGCAGTACGTC.

The CDR3 sequence: CASSVDGGISQPQHF. The CDR3 nucleotides read TGTGCCAGCAGCGTAGATGGAGGGATCAGTCAGCCCCAGCATTTT. The chain is built from TRBV9 and TRBJ1-5; D ambiguous. Germline-derived CDR1 and CDR2 are SGDLS and YYNGEE. The germline V and J ends were trimmed by 0 bases and 6 bases, with 13 bases remaining between them. The CDR3 is 15 amino acids.

The V gene is TRBV7-9, the J gene TRBJ1-2; 9 bases line up with TRBD1. This CDR3 region has 15 residues. The junction had 4 bases not matched to a gene; V was cut back by 1 base and J by 4 bases. Germline V CDR1 and CDR2: SEHNR, FQNEAQ (reference sequence). The CDR3 bases are TGTGCCAGCAGCTTAGTGATGGGACAGGGCTATGGCTACACCTTC. Protein: CASSLVMGQGYGYTF.

The V and J genes are TRBV18 and TRBJ2-3; 9 bases match TRBD2. Trimming at V came to 3 bases and at J to 6 bases, leaving 7 bases not matched to a gene. Germline loops: CDR1 KGHSH, CDR2 LQKENI. The CDR3 is 15 amino acids. The CDR3 region is CASSPESGRRDTQYF. The CDR3 DNA is TGTGCCAGCTCACCGGAAAGCGGGAGGAGGGATACGCAGTATTTT.

The count of this clone is one. The V call is TRBV5-1, the J call TRBJ2-7; 7 nucleotides match TRBD1. The CDR3 has 15 residues. Germline loops: CDR1 SGHRS, CDR2 YFSETQ. The CDR3 DNA reads TGTGCCAGCAGCTTAGGGGGCCTTCACTCCTACGAGCAGTACGTC. Amino acids: CASSLGGLHSYEQYV.

The genes are TRBV4-3 and TRBJ2-7; D may be TRBD2 (6 bases). CDR3 length: 21 amino acids. V was clipped by 4 bases and J by 2 bases, with 33 bases between them. Germline CDR1 reads LGHNA; CDR2 reads YSLEER. The CDR3 loop is CASSRIFGGDGRDRGPYEQYF. The DNA of the CDR3 is TGCGCCAGCAGCCGAATATTCGGAGGGGATGGTCGGGATCGTGGGCCCTACGAGCAGTACTTC.

CDR3: CATSRGAGGAGANVLTF. CDR3 bases: TGTGCCACCAGCAGAGGGGCGGGAGGCGCTGGGGCCAACGTCCTGACTTTC. The chain combines TRBV15 with TRBJ2-6, with 8 bases fitting TRBD2. CDR1 and CDR2 from the germline V gene are LNHNV and YYDKDF (reference sequence). The length of the CDR3 is 17 residues. The V and J ends lost 1 base and 2 bases, in that order; junction bases with no gene match: 4.

J is TRBJ2-1 and V is TRBV7-4, with a weak D call TRBD2 (5 bases). CDR1 and CDR2 (germline): SGHVT, SQSDAQ. V was clipped by 8 bases and J by 2 bases, with 10 bases between them. This CDR3 region has 13 residues. This CDR3 reads CASGECAYNEQFF. Here the CDR3 DNA reads TGTGCCAGCGGGGAGTGCGCCTACAATGAGCAGTTCTTC.

This chain links TRBV11-3 with TRBJ2-7, with a tentative D call TRBD2 (5 bases). V lost 0 bases and J lost 6, with 12 bases in between. Germline lookup yields CDR1 SGHNT and CDR2 YENEEA. CDR3 size: 14 residues. This chain's CDR3 is CASSLDSLSGEQYV. The DNA for the CDR3 is TGTGCCAGCAGCTTAGACAGCTTAAGCGGCGAGCAGTACGTC.

This chain joins TRBV6-5 and TRBJ1-6; the match to TRBD1 covers 7 bases. V dropped 6 bases and J dropped 12; count of bases not matched to a gene: 8. The CDR3 has 13 amino acids. Germline assignment: CDR1 MNHEY and CDR2 SVGAGI. CDR3 nucleotides: TGTGCCAGCAGGGGGGACAGAAGACTACCCCTCCACTTT. Amino acid sequence: CASRGDRRLPLHF.

The V call is TRBV7-9, the J call TRBJ2-1; 9 bases agree with TRBD1. Germline assignment: CDR1 SEHNR and CDR2 FQNEAQ (reference sequence). CDR3 size: 11 residues. V was pared by 4 bases and J by 12 bases, with 1 base of the junction left unmatched. The CDR3 region has the DNA TGTGCCAGCAGCTCGACAGGGGGGCAGTTCTTC. Its translation: CASSSTGGQFF.

The chain has TRBV6-5 and TRBJ1-1; D uncertain. CDR3 length: 13 residues. CDR1 and CDR2 (germline): MNHEY, SVGAGI. With 7 bases removed from V and 4 bases from J, the gap between germline ends came to 13 bases. In DNA, the CDR3 is TGTGCCAGCAAAGTTGTTGTCGGCACTGAAGCTTTCTTT. The encoded protein is CASKVVVGTEAFF.

The chain has TRBV3-1 (or the pseudogene TRBV3-2) and TRBJ2-7; 11 bases map to TRBD1. The germline V gene has CDR1 LGHDT and CDR2 YNNKEL (reference sequence). This CDR3 is 15 amino acids long. J was trimmed by 6 bases and V by 1 base; bases with no gene match: 5. The CDR3 DNA reads TGTGCCAGCAGCCAAGGCTCAGGACAGGGGGCCGAGCAGTACTTC. Residues: CASSQGSGQGAEQYF.

Many counts were recorded for this clone. The CDR3 coding sequence is TGTGCCAGCAGTGAAGGTGGCAGGGGAAAGGACACCTTC. It encodes CASSEGGRGKDTF. The gene calls are TRBV25-1 and TRBJ1-2; D is perhaps TRBD1 (6 bases). The V end was cut by 2 bases, the J end by 12 bases, with 16 bases between. This CDR3 comprises 13 residues. CDR1 is MGHDK and CDR2 is SYGVNS in the germline V gene.

The chain is built from TRBV3-1 (or the pseudogene TRBV3-2) and TRBJ2-1, with a possible D match to TRBD1 (5 bases). V shed 4 bases and J shed 9 bases, with 13 bases lying between them. CDR1 and CDR2 (germline): LGHDT, YNNKEL (reference sequence). The CDR3 is 13 residues long. CDR3 amino acids: CASSLTDQGEQFF. The CDR3, as DNA: TGTGCCAGCAGCCTGACGGACCAGGGTGAGCAGTTCTTC.

The CDR3 nucleotides are TGTGCCAGCAGTCCCGGGACACAAACCAATCAGCCCCAGCATTTT. Its protein is CASSPGTQTNQPQHF. The chain uses TRBV27 and TRBJ1-5; possible D gene TRBD1, 6 bases. The germline V gene has CDR1 MNHEY and CDR2 SMNVEV (reference sequence). The CDR3 totals 15 residues. The ends were cut back, 5 bases at V and 3 bases at J, with 14 bases in the middle.

There are a few counts of this clone. The chain uses TRBV4-3 and TRBJ2-6, with TRBD2 as a possible D gene (5 bases). Germline lookup yields CDR1 LGHNA and CDR2 YSLEER. V lost 0 bases and J lost 0, with 6 bases in between. The CDR3 runs to 16 residues. CDR3 DNA sequence: TGCGCCAGCAGCCAAGATCGGGGCTCTGGGGCCAACGTCCTGACTTTC. The encoded protein is CASSQDRGSGANVLTF.

The gene calls are TRBV15 and TRBJ2-1; 10 bases line up with TRBD2. The CDR3 loop spans 19 amino acids. J gave up 4 bases and V 0 bases, and 12 bases lay outside the gene matches. Germline CDR1 is LNHNV and CDR2 is YYDKDF (reference sequence). In nucleotides, the CDR3 is TGTGCCACCAGCAGAGATTTGGCTAGCGGGGGCCGGGGATACAATGAGCAGTTCTTC. Amino acid sequence: CATSRDLASGGRGYNEQFF. Full variable domain (missing parts from reference TRBV15 and TRBJ2-1): DAMVIQNPRYQVTQFGKPVTLSCSQTLNHNVMYWYQQKSSQAPKLLFHYYDKDFNNEADTPDNFQSRRPNTSFCFLDIRSPGLGDTAMYLCATSRDLASGGRGYNEQFFGPGTRLTVL.

With respect to this clone: An end of the junction differs from the germline gene, which may be a read error. This sequence joins TRBV5-1 and TRBJ1-2; 11 bases are shared with TRBD1. CDR3 length: 14 residues. The germline CDR1 and CDR2 sequences are SGHRS and YFSETQ. The DNA for the CDR3 is TGTGCCAGCAGCATCGGACAGGGGGCTGATGGCTACACCTTC. The encoded protein is CASSIGQGADGYTF.

This clone was seen a single time. This chain joins TRBV18 and TRBJ2-3, with 10 positions matching TRBD2. CDR1 and CDR2 (germline): KGHSH, LQKENI. The CDR3 runs to 16 residues. V lost 2 bases to trimming and J lost 6 bases; unmatched junction nucleotides: 8. The CDR3 loop reads CASSPRIGTSDDTQYF. In DNA form, the CDR3 reads TGTGCCAGCTCACCAAGGATTGGGACTAGCGACGATACGCAGTATTTT.